This T cell receptor (beta chain) was sequenced during a study of blood T cell repertoires in COVID-19. Background on the study: Researchers got acute and convalescent COVID-19 samples from the United States, Italy and Spain.

V lost 2 bases and J lost 0, with 11 bases in between. Germline V CDR1 and CDR2: ENHRY, SYGVKD. The CDR3 is 17 residues long. Authors' data handling: Nucleated cell number was recorded as an estimate derived from reference gene primer amplification. Generated by immunoSEQ multiplex PCR, the TCRdb table keeps only in-frame clones and is missing some. Clone size and V and J calls were adopted from that table, with D and trimming inferred from the DNA. Of around 84,000 clones in the sample, around 80% are singletons; the top ten hold approximately 34%. Sequencing was performed on peripheral blood. The chain is built from TRBV10-3 and TRBJ2-6; D unresolved. The receptor was derived from a man aged 60 to 75 with COVID-19, enrolled during active disease. The CDR3 reads CAISEATTASGANVLTF. CDR3 nucleotide sequence: TGTGCCATCAGTGAGGCAACCACAGCCTCTGGGGCCAACGTCCTGACTTTC.